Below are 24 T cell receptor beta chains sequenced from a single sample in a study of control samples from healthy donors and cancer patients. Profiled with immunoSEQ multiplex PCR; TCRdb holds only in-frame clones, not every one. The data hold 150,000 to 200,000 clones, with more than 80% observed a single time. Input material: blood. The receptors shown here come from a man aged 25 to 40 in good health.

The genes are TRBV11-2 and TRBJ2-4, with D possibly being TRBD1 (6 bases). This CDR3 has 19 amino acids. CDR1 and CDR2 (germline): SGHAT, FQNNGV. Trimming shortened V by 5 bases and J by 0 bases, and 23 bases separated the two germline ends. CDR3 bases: TGTGCCAGCAGCCGACCCCCGGGACATTTTTCACTAGCCAAAAACATTCAGTACTTC. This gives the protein CASSRPPGHFSLAKNIQYF.

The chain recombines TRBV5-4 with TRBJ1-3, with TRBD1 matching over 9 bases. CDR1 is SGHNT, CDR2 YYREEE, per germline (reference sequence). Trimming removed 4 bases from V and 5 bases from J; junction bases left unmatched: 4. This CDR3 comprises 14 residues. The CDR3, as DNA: TGTGCCAGCAGCCCACAGGGGGCGAGAAACACCATATATTTT. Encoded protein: CASSPQGARNTIYF.

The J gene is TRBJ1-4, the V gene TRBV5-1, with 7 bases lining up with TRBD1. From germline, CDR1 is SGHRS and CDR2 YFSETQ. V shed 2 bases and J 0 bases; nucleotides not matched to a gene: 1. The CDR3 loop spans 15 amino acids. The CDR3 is CASSFQGATNEKLFF. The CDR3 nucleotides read TGCGCCAGCAGCTTCCAGGGGGCAACTAATGAAAAACTGTTTTTT. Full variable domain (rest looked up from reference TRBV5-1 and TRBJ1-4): KAGVTQTPRYLIKTRGQQVTLSCSPISGHRSVSWYQQTPGQGLQFLFEYFSETQRNKGNFPGRFSGRQFSNSRSEMNVSTLELGDSALYLCASSFQGATNEKLFFGSGTQLSVL.

CDR3 DNA sequence: TGTGCCAGCAGCTCAGGGACAGGGGAGCCTGGGGCCAACGTCCTGACTTTC. Protein sequence: CASSSGTGEPGANVLTF. V and J are TRBV7-3 and TRBJ2-6; TRBD1 matches 10 bases. Unmatched junction bases numbered 5, after V lost 4 bases and J lost 2 bases. Looked up from germline, CDR1 is SGHTA and CDR2 is FQGTGA. There are 17 residues in the CDR3. Drawing the rest from reference TRBV7-3 and TRBJ2-6, the complete variable domain is GAGVSQTPSNKVTEKGKYVELRCDPISGHTALYWYRQSLGQGPEFLIYFQGTGAADDSGLPNDRFFAVRPEGSVSTLKIQRTERGDSAVYLCASSSGTGEPGANVLTFGAGSRLTVL.

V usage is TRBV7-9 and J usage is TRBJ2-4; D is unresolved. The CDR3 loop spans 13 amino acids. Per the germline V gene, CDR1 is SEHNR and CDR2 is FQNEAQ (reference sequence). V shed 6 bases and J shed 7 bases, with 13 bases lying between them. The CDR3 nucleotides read TGTGCCAGCAGGGAATTCGAGACGAACATTCAGTACTTC. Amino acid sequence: CASREFETNIQYF. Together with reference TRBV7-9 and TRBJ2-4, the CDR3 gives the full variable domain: DTGVSQNPRHKITKRGQNVTFRCDPISEHNRLYWYRQTLGQGPEFLTYFQNEAQLEKSRLLSDRFSAERPKGSFSTLEIQRTEQGDSAMYLCASREFETNIQYFGAGTRLSVL.

CDR3 nucleotide sequence: TGTGCCAGTAGTATAGGAGGAGCGGGACGTATAGAGACCCAGTACTTC. The encoded protein is CASSIGGAGRIETQYF. The gene calls are TRBV19 and TRBJ2-5, with 7 bases lining up with TRBD2. CDR3 size: 16 residues. Germline V gives CDR1 LNHDA, CDR2 SQIVND (reference sequence). V shed 1 base, J shed 4 bases, and the junction held 9 bases outside the gene matches.

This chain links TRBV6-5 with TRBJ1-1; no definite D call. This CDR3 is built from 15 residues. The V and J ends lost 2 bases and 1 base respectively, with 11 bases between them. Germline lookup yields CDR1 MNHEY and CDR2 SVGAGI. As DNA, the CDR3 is TGTGCCAGCAGTTACAAGGGTTCCCGGAACACTGAAGCTTTCTTT. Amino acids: CASSYKGSRNTEAFF.

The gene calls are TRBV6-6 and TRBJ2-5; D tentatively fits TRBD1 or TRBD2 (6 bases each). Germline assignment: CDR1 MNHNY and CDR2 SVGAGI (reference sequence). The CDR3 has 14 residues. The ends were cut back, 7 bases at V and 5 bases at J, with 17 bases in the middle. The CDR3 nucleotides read TGTGCCAGCAACAGATTGGGGGCGGGGGAGACCCAGTACTTC. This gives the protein CASNRLGAGETQYF.

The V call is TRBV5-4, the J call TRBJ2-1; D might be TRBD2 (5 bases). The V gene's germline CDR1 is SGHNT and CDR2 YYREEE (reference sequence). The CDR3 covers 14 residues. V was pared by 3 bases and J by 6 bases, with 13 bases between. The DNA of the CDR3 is TGTGCCAGCAGCTCCCACGAGGGATCCAATGAGCAGTTCTTC. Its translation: CASSSHEGSNEQFF. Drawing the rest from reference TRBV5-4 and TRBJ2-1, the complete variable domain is ETGVTQSPTHLIKTRGQQVTLRCSSQSGHNTVSWYQQALGQGPQFIFQYYREEENGRGNFPPRFSGLQFPNYSSELNVNALELDDSALYLCASSSHEGSNEQFFGPGTRLTVL.

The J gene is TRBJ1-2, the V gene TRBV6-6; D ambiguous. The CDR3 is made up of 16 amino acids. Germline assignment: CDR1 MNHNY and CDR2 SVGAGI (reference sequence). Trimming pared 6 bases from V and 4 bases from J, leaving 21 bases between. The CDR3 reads CASRVSGYGDGYGYTF. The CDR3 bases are TGTGCCAGCAGGGTATCTGGTTATGGGGATGGCTATGGCTACACCTTC.

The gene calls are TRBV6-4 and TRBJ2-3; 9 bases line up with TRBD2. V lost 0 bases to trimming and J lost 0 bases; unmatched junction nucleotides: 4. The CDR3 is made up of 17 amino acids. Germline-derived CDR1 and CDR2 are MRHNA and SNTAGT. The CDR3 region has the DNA TGTGCCAGCAGTGACTCCGCTAGCGGGACTAGCACAGATACGCAGTATTTT. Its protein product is CASSDSASGTSTDTQYF.

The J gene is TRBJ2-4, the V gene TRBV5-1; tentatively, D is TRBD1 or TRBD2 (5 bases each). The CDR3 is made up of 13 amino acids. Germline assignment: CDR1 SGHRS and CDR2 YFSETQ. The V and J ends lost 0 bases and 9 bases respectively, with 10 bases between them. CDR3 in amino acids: CASSLGSGTIQYF. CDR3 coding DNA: TGCGCCAGCAGCTTGGGGTCAGGGACCATTCAGTACTTC.

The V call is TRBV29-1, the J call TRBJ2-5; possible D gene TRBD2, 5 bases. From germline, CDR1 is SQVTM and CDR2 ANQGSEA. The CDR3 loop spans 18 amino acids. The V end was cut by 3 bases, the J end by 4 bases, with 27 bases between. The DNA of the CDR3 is TGCAGCGTTGAGAGGGCTGTTTCCTCCCTGTTGACCCCAGAGACCCAGTACTTC. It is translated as CSVERAVSSLLTPETQYF.

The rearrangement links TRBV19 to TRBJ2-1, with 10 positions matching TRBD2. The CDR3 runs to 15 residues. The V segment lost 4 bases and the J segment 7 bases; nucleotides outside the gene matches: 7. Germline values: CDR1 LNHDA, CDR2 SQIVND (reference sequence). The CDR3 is CASSRAGGLFNEQFF. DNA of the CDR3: TGTGCCAGTAGTAGAGCGGGGGGGCTCTTTAATGAGCAGTTCTTC. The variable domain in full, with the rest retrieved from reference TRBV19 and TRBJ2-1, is DGGITQSPKYLFRKEGQNVTLSCEQNLNHDAMYWYRQDPGQGLRLIYYSQIVNDFQKGDIAEGYSVSREKKESFPLTVTSAQKNPTAFYLCASSRAGGLFNEQFFGPGTRLTVL.

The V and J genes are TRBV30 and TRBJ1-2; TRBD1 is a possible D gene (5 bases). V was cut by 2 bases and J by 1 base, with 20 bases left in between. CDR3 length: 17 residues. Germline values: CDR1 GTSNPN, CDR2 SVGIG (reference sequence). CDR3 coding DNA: TGTGCCTGGAGTCATTCGAAGGTCCAGGGTCGTAACTATGGCTACACCTTC. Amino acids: CAWSHSKVQGRNYGYTF.

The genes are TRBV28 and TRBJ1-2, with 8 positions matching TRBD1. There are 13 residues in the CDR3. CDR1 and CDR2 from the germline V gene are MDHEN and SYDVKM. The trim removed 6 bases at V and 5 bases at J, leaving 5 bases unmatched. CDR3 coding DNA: TGTGCCAGCAGGCCACAGGGGGAATATGGCTACACCTTC. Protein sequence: CASRPQGEYGYTF.

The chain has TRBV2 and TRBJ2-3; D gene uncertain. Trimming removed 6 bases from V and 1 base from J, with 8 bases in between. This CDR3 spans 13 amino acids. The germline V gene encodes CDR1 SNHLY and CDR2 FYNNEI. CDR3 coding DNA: TGTGCCAGCAGCAGTACGGGCACAGATACGCAGTATTTT. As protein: CASSSTGTDTQYF.

The CDR3 DNA reads TGTGCCAGCAGTTTTACACTAGCGGGAGAGTACAATGAGCAGTTCTTC. This translates into CASSFTLAGEYNEQFF. This sequence joins TRBV27 and TRBJ2-1; 11 bases map to TRBD2. The CDR3 loop spans 16 amino acids. V lost 3 bases to trimming and J lost 4 bases; unmatched junction nucleotides: 5. In germline, CDR1 is MNHEY, CDR2 SMNVEV (reference sequence).

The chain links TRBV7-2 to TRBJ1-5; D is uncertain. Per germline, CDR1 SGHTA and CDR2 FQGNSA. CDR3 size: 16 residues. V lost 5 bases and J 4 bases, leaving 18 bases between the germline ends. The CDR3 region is CASSHGVGVRNQPQHF. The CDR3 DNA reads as TGTGCCAGCAGCCACGGGGTCGGGGTCAGGAATCAGCCCCAGCATTTT. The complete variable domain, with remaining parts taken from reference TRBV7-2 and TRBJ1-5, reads GAGVSQSPSNKVTEKGKDVELRCDPISGHTALYWYRQSLGQGLEFLIYFQGNSAPDKSGLPSDRFSAERTGGSVSTLTIQRTQQEDSAVYLCASSHGVGVRNQPQHFGDGTRLSIL.

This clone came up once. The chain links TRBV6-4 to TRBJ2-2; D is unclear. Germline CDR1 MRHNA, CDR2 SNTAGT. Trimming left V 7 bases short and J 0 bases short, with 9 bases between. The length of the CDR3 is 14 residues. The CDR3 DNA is TGTGCCAGCACCCCCCAGCCGAACACCGGGGAGCTGTTTTTT. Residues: CASTPQPNTGELFF.

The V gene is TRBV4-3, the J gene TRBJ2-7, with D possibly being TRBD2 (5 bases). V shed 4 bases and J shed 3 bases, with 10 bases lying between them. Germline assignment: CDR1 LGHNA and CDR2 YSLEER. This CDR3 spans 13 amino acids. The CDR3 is CASSREEGYEQYF. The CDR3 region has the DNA TGCGCCAGCAGCCGCGAAGAGGGCTACGAGCAGTACTTC.

This CDR3 is CASSPLALSGEKLFF. CDR3 sequence (DNA): TGTGCCAGCAGCCCCCTGGCCCTGAGTGGTGAAAAACTGTTTTTT. The rearrangement joins TRBV11-2 to TRBJ1-4, with D hard to call. Deletions cut 5 bases from V and 7 bases from J, with 17 bases between. Germline CDR1 and CDR2: SGHAT and FQNNGV. The CDR3 totals 15 residues.

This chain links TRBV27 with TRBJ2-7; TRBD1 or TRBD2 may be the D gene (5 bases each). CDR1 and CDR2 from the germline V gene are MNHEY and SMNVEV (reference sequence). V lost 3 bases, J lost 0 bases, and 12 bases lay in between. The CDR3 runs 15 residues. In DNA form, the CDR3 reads TGTGCCAGCAGTTTCCCGGGACGGTCCTCCTACGAGCAGTACTTC. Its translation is CASSFPGRSSYEQYF.

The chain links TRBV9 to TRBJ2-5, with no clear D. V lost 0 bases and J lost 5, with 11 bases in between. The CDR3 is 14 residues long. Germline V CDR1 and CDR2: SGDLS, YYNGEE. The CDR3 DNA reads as TGTGCCAGCAGCGTAGAACCTTCTCCGGAGACCCAGTACTTC. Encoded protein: CASSVEPSPETQYF.